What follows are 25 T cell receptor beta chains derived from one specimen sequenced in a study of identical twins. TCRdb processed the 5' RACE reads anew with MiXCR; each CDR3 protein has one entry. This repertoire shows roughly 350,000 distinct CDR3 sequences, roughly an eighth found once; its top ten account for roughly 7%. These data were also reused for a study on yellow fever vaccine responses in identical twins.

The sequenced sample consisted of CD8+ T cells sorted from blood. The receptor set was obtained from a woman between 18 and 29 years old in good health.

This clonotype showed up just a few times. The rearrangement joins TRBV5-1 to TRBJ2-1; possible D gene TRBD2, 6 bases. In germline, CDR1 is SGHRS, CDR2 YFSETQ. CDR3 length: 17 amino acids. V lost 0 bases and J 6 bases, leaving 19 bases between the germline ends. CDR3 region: CASSLEPGLNVGNEQFF. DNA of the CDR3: TGCGCCAGCAGCTTGGAACCGGGACTCAATGTGGGCAATGAGCAGTTCTTC.

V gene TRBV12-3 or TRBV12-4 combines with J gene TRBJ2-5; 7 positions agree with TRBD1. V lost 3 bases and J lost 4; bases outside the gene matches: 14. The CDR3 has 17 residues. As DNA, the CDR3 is TGTGCCAGCAGTTTTACGATCGGGACAGAGGCCGGAGAGACCCAGTACTTC. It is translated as CASSFTIGTEAGETQYF.

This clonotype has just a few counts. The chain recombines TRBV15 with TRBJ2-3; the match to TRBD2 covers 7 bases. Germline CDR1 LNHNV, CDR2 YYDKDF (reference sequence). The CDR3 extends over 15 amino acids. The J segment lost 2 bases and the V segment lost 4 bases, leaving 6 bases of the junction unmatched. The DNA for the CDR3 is TGTGCCACCAGCATCCGGCTAGCGGACACAGATACGCAGTATTTT. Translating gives CATSIRLADTDTQYF.

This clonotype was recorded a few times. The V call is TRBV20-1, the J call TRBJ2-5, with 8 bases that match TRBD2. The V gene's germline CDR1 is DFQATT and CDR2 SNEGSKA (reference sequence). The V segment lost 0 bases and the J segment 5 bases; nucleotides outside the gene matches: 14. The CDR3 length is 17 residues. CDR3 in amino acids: CSARELVAGLTRETQYF. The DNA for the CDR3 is TGCAGTGCTAGAGAGTTGGTAGCGGGGCTAACTCGGGAGACCCAGTACTTC.

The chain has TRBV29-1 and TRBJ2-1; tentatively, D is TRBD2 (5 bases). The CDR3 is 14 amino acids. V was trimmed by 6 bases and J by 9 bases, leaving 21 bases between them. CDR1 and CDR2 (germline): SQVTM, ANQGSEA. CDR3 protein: CSVPLVTTWSEQFF. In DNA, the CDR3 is TGCAGCGTACCGCTAGTGACTACGTGGAGTGAGCAGTTCTTC.

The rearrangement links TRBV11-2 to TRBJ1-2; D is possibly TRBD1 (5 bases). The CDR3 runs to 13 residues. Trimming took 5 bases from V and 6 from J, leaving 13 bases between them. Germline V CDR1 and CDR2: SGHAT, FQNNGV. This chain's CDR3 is CASSRGAANGYTF. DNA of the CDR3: TGTGCCAGCAGCCGCGGGGCCGCCAATGGCTACACCTTC.

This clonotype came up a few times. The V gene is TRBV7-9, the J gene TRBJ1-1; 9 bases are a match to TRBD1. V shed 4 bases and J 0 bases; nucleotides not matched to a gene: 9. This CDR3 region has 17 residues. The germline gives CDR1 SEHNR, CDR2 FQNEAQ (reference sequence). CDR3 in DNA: TGTGCCAGCAGCTCGGGAAACAGGGGGCACCTGAACACTGAAGCTTTCTTT. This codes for CASSSGNRGHLNTEAFF.

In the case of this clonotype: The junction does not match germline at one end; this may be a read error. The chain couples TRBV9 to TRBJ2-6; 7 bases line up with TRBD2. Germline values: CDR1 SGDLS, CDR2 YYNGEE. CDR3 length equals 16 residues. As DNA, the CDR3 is TGTGCCAGCAGCGTAAAACGGGAGGCTGGGGCCAGCGTCCTGACTTTC. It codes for CASSVKREAGASVLTF.

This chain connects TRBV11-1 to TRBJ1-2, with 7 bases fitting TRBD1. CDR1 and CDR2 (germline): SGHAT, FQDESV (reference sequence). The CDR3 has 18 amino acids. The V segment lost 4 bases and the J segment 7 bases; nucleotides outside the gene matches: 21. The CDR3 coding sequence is TGTGCCAGCAGCTCGGATGTGGACAGGAGATTTTCCCGAGGTGGCTACACCTTC. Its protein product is CASSSDVDRRFSRGGYTF.

CDR3 nucleotide sequence: TGTGCCAGCAGTTACCAGCGGAGTAGCTCCTACAATGAGCAGTTCTTC. It translates to CASSYQRSSSYNEQFF. This chain joins TRBV6-5 and TRBJ2-1, with D tentatively TRBD2 (5 bases). Trimming shortened V by 2 bases and J by 0 bases, and 11 bases separated the two germline ends. This CDR3 has 16 residues. Germline-derived CDR1 and CDR2 are MNHEY and SVGAGI.

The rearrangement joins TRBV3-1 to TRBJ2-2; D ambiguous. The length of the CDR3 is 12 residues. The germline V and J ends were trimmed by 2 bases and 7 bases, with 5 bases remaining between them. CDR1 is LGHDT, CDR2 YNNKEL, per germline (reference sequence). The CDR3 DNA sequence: TGTGCCAGCAGCCAAAGTTTCGGGGAGCTGTTTTTT. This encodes CASSQSFGELFF.

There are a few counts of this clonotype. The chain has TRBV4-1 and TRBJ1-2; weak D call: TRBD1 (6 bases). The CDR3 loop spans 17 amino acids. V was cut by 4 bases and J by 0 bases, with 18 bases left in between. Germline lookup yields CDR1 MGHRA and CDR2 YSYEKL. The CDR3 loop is CASSRTPDRSANYGYTF. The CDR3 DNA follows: TGCGCCAGCAGCCGAACCCCGGACAGATCGGCTAACTATGGCTACACCTTC.

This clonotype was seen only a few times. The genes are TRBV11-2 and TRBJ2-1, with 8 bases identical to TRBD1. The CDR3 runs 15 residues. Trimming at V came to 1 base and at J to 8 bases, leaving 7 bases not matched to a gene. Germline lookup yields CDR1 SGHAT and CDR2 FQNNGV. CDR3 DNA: TGTGCCAGCAGCTTAGGGCAGGGGGCTGGGGATGAGCAGTTCTTC. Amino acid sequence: CASSLGQGAGDEQFF.

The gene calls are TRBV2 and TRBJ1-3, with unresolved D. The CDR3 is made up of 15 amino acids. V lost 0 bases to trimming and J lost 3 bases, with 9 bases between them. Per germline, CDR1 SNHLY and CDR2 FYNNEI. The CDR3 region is CASSEALGIGNTIYF. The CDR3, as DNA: TGTGCCAGCAGTGAAGCGCTGGGAATTGGAAACACCATATATTTT.

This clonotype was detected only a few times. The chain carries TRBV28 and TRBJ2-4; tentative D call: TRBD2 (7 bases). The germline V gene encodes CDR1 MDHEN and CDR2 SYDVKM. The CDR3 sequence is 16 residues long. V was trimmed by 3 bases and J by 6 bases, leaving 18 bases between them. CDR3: CASSFGGPTLVNIQYF. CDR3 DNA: TGTGCCAGCAGTTTCGGGGGGCCCACCTTGGTAAACATTCAGTACTTC.

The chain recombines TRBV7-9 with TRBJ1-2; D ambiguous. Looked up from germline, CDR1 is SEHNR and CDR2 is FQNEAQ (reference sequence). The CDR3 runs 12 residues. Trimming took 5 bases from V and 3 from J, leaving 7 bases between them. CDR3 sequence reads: CASSPRHYGYTF. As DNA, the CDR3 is TGTGCCAGCAGCCCTCGGCACTATGGCTACACCTTC.

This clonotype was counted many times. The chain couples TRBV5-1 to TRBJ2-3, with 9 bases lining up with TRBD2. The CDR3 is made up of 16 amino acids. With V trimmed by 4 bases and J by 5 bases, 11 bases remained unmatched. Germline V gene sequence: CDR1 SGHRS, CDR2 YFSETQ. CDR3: CASSEATSGRLDTQYF. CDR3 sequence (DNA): TGCGCCAGCAGCGAAGCGACTAGCGGTCGATTAGATACGCAGTATTTT.

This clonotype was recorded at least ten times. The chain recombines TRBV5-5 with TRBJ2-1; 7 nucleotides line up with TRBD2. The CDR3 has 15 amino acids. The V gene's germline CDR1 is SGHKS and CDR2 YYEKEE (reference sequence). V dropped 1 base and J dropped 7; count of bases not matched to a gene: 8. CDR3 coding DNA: TGTGCCAGCAGCTTGTGGGCGGGAGTGTTGAATGAGCAGTTCTTC. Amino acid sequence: CASSLWAGVLNEQFF.

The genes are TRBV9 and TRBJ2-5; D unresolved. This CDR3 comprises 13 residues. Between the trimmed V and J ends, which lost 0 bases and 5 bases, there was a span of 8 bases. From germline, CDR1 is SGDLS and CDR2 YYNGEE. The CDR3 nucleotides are TGTGCCAGCAGCGTAGGGGATGTGGAGACCCAGTACTTC. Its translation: CASSVGDVETQYF.

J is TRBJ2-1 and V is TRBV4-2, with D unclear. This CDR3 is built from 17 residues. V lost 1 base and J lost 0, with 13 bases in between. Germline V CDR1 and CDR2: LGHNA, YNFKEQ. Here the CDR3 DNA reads TGTGCCAGCAGCCAAGTTGGTAACAGCCCCTCCTACAATGAGCAGTTCTTC. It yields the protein CASSQVGNSPSYNEQFF.

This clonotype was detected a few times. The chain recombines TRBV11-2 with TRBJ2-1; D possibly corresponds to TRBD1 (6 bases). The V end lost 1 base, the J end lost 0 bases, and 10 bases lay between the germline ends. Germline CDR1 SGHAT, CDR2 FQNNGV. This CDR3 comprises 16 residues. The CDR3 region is CASSLVRGSSYNEQFF. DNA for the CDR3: TGTGCCAGCAGCTTAGTTAGGGGGAGCTCCTACAATGAGCAGTTCTTC.

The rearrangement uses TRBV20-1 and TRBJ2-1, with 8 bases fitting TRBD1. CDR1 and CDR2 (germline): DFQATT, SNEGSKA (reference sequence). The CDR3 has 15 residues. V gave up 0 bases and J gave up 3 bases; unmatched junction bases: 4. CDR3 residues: CSARESDRVYNEQFF. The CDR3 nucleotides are TGCAGTGCTAGAGAGTCGGACAGGGTCTACAATGAGCAGTTCTTC.

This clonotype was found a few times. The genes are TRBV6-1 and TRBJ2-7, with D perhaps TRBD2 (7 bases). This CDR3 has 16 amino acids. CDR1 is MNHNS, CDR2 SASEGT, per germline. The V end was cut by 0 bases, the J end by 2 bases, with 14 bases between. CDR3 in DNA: TGTGCCAGCAGTGAAGCGGCGGGGGCGACTCCCTACGAGCAGTACGTC. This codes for CASSEAAGATPYEQYV.

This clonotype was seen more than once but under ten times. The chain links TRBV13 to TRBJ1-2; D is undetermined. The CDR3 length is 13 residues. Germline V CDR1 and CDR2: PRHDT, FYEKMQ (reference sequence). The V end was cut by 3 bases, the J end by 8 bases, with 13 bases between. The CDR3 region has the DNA TGTGCCAGCAGCTTCGGAACGACCGGAGGCTACACCTTC. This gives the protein CASSFGTTGGYTF. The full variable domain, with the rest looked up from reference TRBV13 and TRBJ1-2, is AAGVIQSPRHLIKEKRETATLKCYPIPRHDTVYWYQQGPGQDPQFLISFYEKMQSDKGSIPDRFSAQQFSDYHSELNMSSLELGDSALYFCASSFGTTGGYTFGSGTRLTVV.

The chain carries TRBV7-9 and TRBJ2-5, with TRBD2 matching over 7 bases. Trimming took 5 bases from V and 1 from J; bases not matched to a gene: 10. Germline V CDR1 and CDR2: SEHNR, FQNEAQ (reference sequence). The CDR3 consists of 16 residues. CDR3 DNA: TGTGCCAGCAGCCCCGGGACTACAGAGTCCCAAGAGACCCAGTACTTC. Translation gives CASSPGTTESQETQYF.